What follows are 13 T cell receptor beta chains derived from one specimen sequenced in a study of human T cells and chemical hapten exposure. TCRdb used MiXCR to reprocess the RACE reads, holding one entry per CDR3 protein. The table has some 96,000 distinct CDR3 sequences, about a tenth seen once. Stated time point: patch test 2, 6 weeks after DPC sensitization. Treatment given: therapeutic diphenylcyclopropenone sensitization with weekly scalp DPC. This material consisted of whole blood, taken in connection with sensitization to the hapten diphenylcyclopropenone (DPC). The receptors derive from a woman aged 40 to 49 with alopecia areata. Some clones in this sample may be carry-over from other donors' samples.

There are a few counts of this clonotype. The CDR3 DNA is TGTGCCAGCAGCCCTCCCCCCACCGGGGAGCTGTTTTTT. Its protein product is CASSPPPTGELFF. This chain uses TRBV3-1 with TRBJ2-2; no clear D. This CDR3 region has 13 residues. V lost 4 bases and J lost 4, with 7 bases in between. Germline lookup yields CDR1 LGHDT and CDR2 YNNKEL (reference sequence).

This clonotype was picked up many times. The genes are TRBV7-2 and TRBJ2-1; D gene ambiguous. The V gene's germline CDR1 is SGHTA and CDR2 FQGNSA. This CDR3 is built from 13 residues. The germline V and J ends were trimmed by 1 base and 7 bases, with 8 bases remaining between them. The CDR3 loop is CASSLGTINEQFF. The CDR3 region has the DNA TGTGCCAGCAGCTTAGGCACGATAAATGAGCAGTTCTTC.

There are many counts of this clonotype. The chain combines TRBV28 with TRBJ2-7; 7 nucleotides align to TRBD1. The CDR3 is 15 amino acids. Per the germline V gene, CDR1 is MDHEN and CDR2 is SYDVKM. The V segment lost 5 bases and the J segment 0 bases; nucleotides outside the gene matches: 7. The CDR3 here is CASSQGGASSYEQYF. In DNA form, the CDR3 reads TGTGCCAGCAGTCAAGGGGGCGCGAGCTCCTACGAGCAGTACTTC.

The chain carries TRBV29-1 and TRBJ1-5; TRBD1 is a possible D gene (5 bases). Germline loops: CDR1 SQVTM, CDR2 ANQGSEA. Trimming cost V 7 bases and J 2 bases, with 18 bases left between them. This CDR3 has 15 amino acids. CDR3 protein: CSAAEGFLGNQPQHF. The CDR3 DNA reads TGCAGCGCCGCGGAGGGGTTTTTAGGCAATCAGCCCCAGCATTTT. Filled out from reference TRBV29-1 and TRBJ1-5, the complete variable domain reads SAVISQKPSRDICQRGTSLTIQCQVDSQVTMMFWYRQQPGQSLTLIATANQGSEATYESGFVIDKFPISRPNLTFSTLTVSNMSPEDSSIYLCSAAEGFLGNQPQHFGDGTRLSIL.

This clonotype occurred a few times. One end of the junction fails to match germline, which may point to a read error. V gene TRBV6-2 or TRBV6-3 combines with J gene TRBJ2-3, with 10 bases identical to TRBD2. The CDR3 covers 16 residues. Germline V lookup: CDR1 MNHEY, CDR2 SVGEGT. The DNA of the CDR3 is TGTGCCAGCAGTGGAAGCGGGAGGGCATCCACATATACGCAGTATTTT. Translated: CASSGSGRASTYTQYF.

The sample holds many counts of this clonotype. This chain uses TRBV21-1 with TRBJ2-2; the D call in the table, TRBD2, was not verified against the DNA. TRBV21-1 is listed as a pseudogene. The CDR3 consists of 20 residues. Written as DNA, the CDR3 is TGTGCCAGCAGCAAAGCCCCCGGGACTAGCGGGGCCCCTGGAAAGGGGGAGCTGTTTTTT. Its protein product is CASSKAPGTSGAPGKGELFF.

Only a few counts were recorded for this clonotype. The rearrangement uses TRBV29-1 and TRBJ2-1, with D perhaps assigned TRBD1 or TRBD2 (6 bases each). Germline assignment: CDR1 SQVTM and CDR2 ANQGSEA. V shed 4 bases and J shed 4 bases, with 14 bases lying between them. The CDR3 is 14 amino acids. Here the CDR3 DNA reads TGCAGCGTTGGGCGAGGGGGGCATTACAATGAGCAGTTCTTC. Residues: CSVGRGGHYNEQFF.

This sequence joins TRBV20-1 and TRBJ1-2, with TRBD1 matching over 8 bases. V lost 7 bases to trimming and J lost 8 bases; unmatched junction nucleotides: 9. The CDR3 is 12 amino acids. The V gene's germline CDR1 is DFQATT and CDR2 SNEGSKA (reference sequence). The CDR3 reads CSVGQGERGYTF. Written as DNA, the CDR3 is TGCAGTGTCGGACAGGGAGAGAGGGGCTACACCTTC.

V gene TRBV27 combines with J gene TRBJ1-5; D is possibly TRBD1 (5 bases). Germline V CDR1 and CDR2: MNHEY, SMNVEV (reference sequence). V dropped 1 base and J dropped 2 bases, with 15 bases sitting between them. The CDR3 has 17 amino acids. The CDR3 DNA sequence: TGTGCCAGCAGTTTATTGGGGCAGGGAGTGGGCAATCAGCCCCAGCATTTT. It specifies CASSLLGQGVGNQPQHF.

This clonotype was seen a few times. CDR3 DNA: TGTGCCAGCACGGGAGGGGAGTGGTCCTACAATGAGCAGTTCTTC. It is translated as CASTGGEWSYNEQFF. The chain recombines TRBV6-2 or TRBV6-3 with TRBJ2-1; 8 bases are shared with TRBD2. Germline assignment: CDR1 MNHEY and CDR2 SVGEGT. The V segment lost 7 bases and the J segment 1 base; nucleotides outside the gene matches: 6. The CDR3 sequence is 15 residues long.

There are many counts of this clonotype. The rearrangement joins TRBV19 to TRBJ2-5, with 7 bases that match TRBD2. In germline, CDR1 is LNHDA, CDR2 SQIVND (reference sequence). Unmatched junction bases numbered 7, after V lost 11 bases and J lost 1 base. The CDR3 has 13 amino acids. CDR3 coding DNA: TGTGCCTCCTCCGGGACTATCCAAGAGACCCAGTACTTC. Protein product: CASSGTIQETQYF.

V is TRBV2 and J is TRBJ1-2; unclear D gene. The germline CDR1 and CDR2 sequences are SNHLY and FYNNEI. The V and J ends lost 8 bases and 0 bases respectively, with 4 bases between them. The CDR3 has 11 residues. The CDR3 nucleotides are TGTGCCAGCCAACCTAACTATGGCTACACCTTC. Amino acid sequence: CASQPNYGYTF.

Ten or more counts support this clonotype. The chain combines TRBV2 with TRBJ1-2, with a weak D call TRBD1 (5 bases). The length of the CDR3 is 12 residues. Germline V gives CDR1 SNHLY, CDR2 FYNNEI. V was trimmed by 10 bases and J by 8 bases, leaving 17 bases between them. This CDR3 reads CANQDRPLGYTF. For the CDR3, the DNA is TGTGCCAACCAAGACAGACCCCTAGGCTACACCTTC.